This TCR beta chain was observed in a study of human CD4 T cells and Enterobacteriaceae (dated by TCRdb to the early 2020s). What the research found in general, with its limitations: Ex vivo, broadly cross-reactive clonotypes were observed to appear more expanded than specific clonotypes, with 11 of 19 and about 60% of the roughly 34 being found within the top 5%. The reactivity of ex vivo clonotypes was inferred solely by matching the nucleotide sequences of those clonotypes to CFSE-low cultures from the same donors.

Ex vivo total memory CD4+ samples were sequenced at deep level, with detection sensitivity of one cell in 200,000. Genomic DNA was extracted from cell pellets with the QIAamp DNA Micro Kit, and its quantity and purity were checked by spectrophotometry. Amplification of TCR Vbeta CDR3 regions was performed with the immunoSEQ multiplex PCR assay. Amplicons were sequenced on the Illumina HiSeq platform. Each retrieved sequence was 87 nucleotides long and included the CDR3 region. The authors' analysis ran thus. A clonotype was defined as a unique productive TCR Vbeta nucleotide sequence and was quantified by productive template frequency from ImmunoSEQ Analyzer V3.0. Expanded clonotypes were defined by a threshold at the top 5th percentile of each frequency-ranked repertoire. Repertoire overlap was calculated as Chao-Jaccard with the R package fossil and was visualized by nonmetric multidimensional scaling with the R package MASS. TCRdb stores this immuneACCESS table with in-frame sequences only. Part of the clones is absent; in the studies checked, under half of the shortfall reflects unresolved V genes, and no reason is known for the rest. The V and J calls and clone size are taken from that table; D and trimming were inferred from the DNA. This sample gives 25,000 to 35,000 clones in total; around 80% of them show up just once. The ten largest clonotypes hold roughly 0.96% of the sample.

Points on this clone: This clone's antigen is unknown. No per-base quality is available; no much larger clone lies one base away.

Memory CD4+ T cells were FACS-sorted on a FACSAria III to over 98% purity as all CD4+ cells other than CD45RA+CCR7+CD95- naive cells. Healthy donor blood was obtained from blood donation centers in Switzerland. Total CD4+ T cells and monocytes were enriched by positive selection with CD4 and CD14 magnetic microbeads. CD8+, CD14+, CD16+, CD56+, CD19+ and CD25-bright cells were excluded prior to sorting. To assess in vivo expansion of bacteria-reactive clonotypes, total memory CD4+ T cells from two blood donors were sequenced directly ex vivo. Isolation of peripheral blood mononuclear cells from donor blood was performed with Ficoll-Paque Plus. Reading from cysteine to phenylalanine, the CDR3 counts 15 amino acids. Only the CDR3 DNA stays, 45 bases, in frame from base 1. V lost 5 bases and J lost 0 bases; the stretch between them is 12 bases long. CDR1 SGHTA and CDR2 FQGTGA were looked up in the germline V gene.

The receptor comes from a human donor in good health. Sequenced: memory CD4+ T cells from blood. The cell subset or site label, as the study defines it: total memory CD4 T cells sorted directly ex vivo, unstimulated. The rearranged chain carries TRBV7-3 and TRBJ2-3, with no reliable assignment of the D segment. The nucleotide sequence is TGTGCCAGCAGCCAGGCCCCACGGAGCACAGATACGCAGTATTTT. Translated, it reads CASSQAPRSTDTQYF.